This TCR beta chain was profiled in a study of identical twins' blood T cells. CDR3 size: 14 residues. V was pared by 1 base and J by 8 bases, with 11 bases between. The germline V gene has CDR1 SEHNR and CDR2 FQNEAQ (reference sequence). This clonotype appeared a few times. What it binds is not known. TCRdb ran MiXCR on the 5' RACE reads and lists one entry per CDR3 protein. Here the sample spans hundreds of thousands of distinct CDR3 sequences, 25% to 35% being singletons. Study-level results: Out-of-frame TCRbeta clonotypes reportedly had markedly more similar V usage in twins than unrelated donors.

Three pairs of healthy female monozygous twins were the donors. Likely shared infections and vaccines: all three twin pairs were reared together. Material for sequencing was PBMCs. The chain links TRBV7-9 to TRBJ1-4, with D possibly TRBD1 on 5 matching bases. This sequence originates from a woman aged 18 to 55 in good health. The DNA of the CDR3 is TGTGCCAGCAGCTTAGGTCATGGGGACGAAAAACTGTTTTTT. It translates to CASSLGHGDEKLFF.